This TCR beta chain was profiled in a study of OX40 agonist ivuxolimab in advanced cancers. The data were produced by immunoSEQ multiplex PCR, yet TCRdb's version contains in-frame clones alone and is incomplete. The repertoire holds approximately 45,000 clones, with 85% to 95% as singletons. Germline CDR1 is LNHDA and CDR2 is SQIVND (reference sequence). The CDR3 runs 16 residues. V lost 4 bases and J 0 bases, leaving 13 bases between the germline ends. Here the sequenced sample was CD4+ or CD8+ T cells sorted from blood, taken in a trial of the OX40 agonist ivuxolimab. This chain uses TRBV19 with TRBJ1-5; no reliable D call. This receptor was taken from an adult with an advanced solid tumor such as melanoma, head and neck, liver or kidney cancer. The CDR3 DNA follows: TGTGCCAGTAGTAGCCACCCCTTATATAGCAATCAGCCCCAGCATTTT. This translates into CASSSHPLYSNQPQHF. Based on the CDR3 plus reference TRBV19 and TRBJ1-5, the full variable domain is DGGITQSPKYLFRKEGQNVTLSCEQNLNHDAMYWYRQDPGQGLRLIYYSQIVNDFQKGDIAEGYSVSREKKESFPLTVTSAQKNPTAFYLCASSSHPLYSNQPQHFGDGTRLSIL.